A selection of T cell receptor beta chains follows, all from one sample in a study of regulatory T cells in long-lasting Graves disease. MiXCR, applied by TCRdb to the multiplex PCR reads, yields one record per CDR3 protein. The data contain about 610,000 distinct CDR3 sequences, roughly 15% of them singletons. The same data also contributed to another study, on T cells in Graves' hyperthyroidism and ophthalmopathy.

The material sequenced was peripheral blood mononuclear cells (PBMCs), taken at new diagnosis, from a patient treated with antithyroid drugs. These receptors came from a man aged 18-30 years with Graves disease. CDR3s include the opening cysteine and the closing phenylalanine or tryptophan. A D gene is named only where the DNA matches it firmly. The size field is filled for only some rows; it gives once, few, many or a size class.

j_call,clone_size,d_call,v_call,cdr3_aa,cdr3_nt
TRBJ1-1,NA,NA,TRBV29-1,CSVESEMNTEAFF,TGCAGCGTTGAATCAGAGATGAACACTGAAGCTTTCTTT
TRBJ2-7,many,NA,TRBV29-1,CSVVSVDEQYF,TGCAGCGTTGTTTCCGTTGACGAGCAGTACTTC
TRBJ1-1,NA,NA,TRBV14,CASSRRRATEAFF,TGTGCCAGCAGCCGGCGCAGGGCCACTGAAGCTTTCTTT
TRBJ2-7,NA,TRBD2,TRBV19,CASSTTSGSSYNEQYF,TGTGCCAGTAGTACGACTAGCGGGAGCTCCTACAATGAGCAGTACTTC
TRBJ1-1,NA,NA,TRBV7-9,CATSGGRVEAFF,TGTGCCACCTCGGGGGGAAGGGTAGAAGCTTTCTTT
TRBJ1-1,many,NA,TRBV5-6,CASRPPGANTEAFF,TGTGCCAGCAGACCCCCAGGGGCAAACACTGAAGCTTTCTTT
TRBJ2-3,NA,TRBD2,TRBV7-3,CASSPIAGGPDTQYF,TGTGCCAGCAGCCCCATAGCGGGAGGTCCAGATACGCAGTATTTT
TRBJ2-7,few,NA,TRBV7-9,CASSSPRDSYEQYF,TGTGCCAGCAGCTCCCCCCGGGACTCCTACGAGCAGTACTTC
TRBJ2-3,NA,TRBD2,TRBV20-1,CSARTSGRAADTQYF,TGCAGTGCGCGGACTAGCGGGAGGGCTGCAGATACGCAGTATTTT
TRBJ1-6,NA,NA,TRBV7-9,CASSSSTGITSPLHF,TGTGCCAGCAGCTCGTCGACAGGAATTACTTCACCCCTCCACTTT
TRBJ1-1,many,NA,TRBV5-1,CASSFTANTEAFF,TGTGCCAGCAGTTTCACAGCGAACACTGAAGCTTTCTTT
TRBJ2-3,many,TRBD2,TRBV7-9,CASSPPTSNAPDTQYF,TGTGCCAGCAGCCCCCCGACTAGCAATGCACCAGATACGCAGTATTTT
TRBJ2-5,NA,NA,TRBV19,CASSIRAAQETQYF,TGTGCCAGTAGTATAAGGGCAGCACAAGAGACCCAGTACTTC
TRBJ2-7,NA,NA,TRBV20-1,CSARAGSSLEQYF,TGCAGTGCTAGAGCGGGCTCAAGTCTCGAGCAGTACTTC
TRBJ2-6,NA,NA,TRBV28,CASSLGRGRTGANVLTF,TGTGCCAGCAGTTTGGGCAGGGGGAGGACCGGGGCCAACGTCCTGACTTTC
TRBJ2-7,many,NA,TRBV27,CASSLEAGLPYEQYF,TGTGCCAGCAGTTTAGAGGCGGGTCTGCCCTACGAGCAGTACTTC
TRBJ2-7,many,TRBD1,TRBV28,CATSEGASYEQYF,TGTGCCACCTCTGAGGGGGCATCCTACGAGCAGTACTTC
TRBJ2-1,NA,NA,TRBV11-3,CASSLSRSVQFF,TGTGCCAGCAGCTTAAGTCGGTCCGTGCAGTTCTTC
TRBJ1-1,NA,NA,TRBV5-1,CASSLEQMGTEAFF,TGCGCCAGCAGCTTGGAGCAGATGGGAACTGAAGCTTTCTTT
TRBJ1-2,few,NA,TRBV30,CAWSNQALYGYTF,TGTGCCTGGAGTAATCAGGCCCTCTATGGCTACACCTTC
TRBJ2-1,many,TRBD2,TRBV11-2,CASSQGLAGPSEQFF,TGTGCCAGCAGCCAAGGACTAGCGGGACCATCTGAGCAGTTCTTC
TRBJ2-1,NA,TRBD2,TRBV2,CASSEGPGRITREGRYNEQFF,TGTGCCAGCAGTGAAGGACCGGGGCGCATAACAAGGGAGGGCAGATACAATGAGCAGTTCTTC
TRBJ2-3,NA,TRBD1,TRBV24-1,CATSGDRGTDTQYF,TGTGCCACCAGTGGGGACAGGGGCACAGATACGCAGTATTTT
TRBJ2-7,many,NA,TRBV12-3/TRBV12-4,CASSLSPAGEQYF,TGTGCCAGCAGTTTGTCCCCCGCCGGCGAGCAGTACTTC
TRBJ2-4,many,NA,TRBV3-1,CASSQGKGRAAKNIQYF,TGTGCCAGCAGCCAAGGGAAGGGACGGGCGGCCAAAAACATTCAGTACTTC
TRBJ2-3,NA,NA,TRBV7-3,CASSFMRTDTQYF,TGTGCCAGCAGCTTTATGCGCACAGATACGCAGTATTTT
TRBJ2-7,many,NA,TRBV29-1,CSVEGGYEQYF,TGCAGCGTTGAGGGGGGCTACGAGCAGTACTTC
TRBJ2-7,few,NA,TRBV30,CAWGPEVSYEQYF,TGTGCCTGGGGTCCCGAGGTGAGCTACGAGCAGTACTTC
TRBJ1-1,NA,TRBD1,TRBV6-5,CASSYSGAGGRETEAFF,TGTGCCAGCAGTTACTCGGGGGCAGGGGGCAGGGAAACTGAAGCTTTCTTT
TRBJ2-7,NA,TRBD2,TRBV20-1,CSARDLLAGAYEQYF,TGCAGTGCTAGAGATCTGCTAGCGGGAGCCTACGAGCAGTACTTC
TRBJ1-5,NA,NA,TRBV12-3/TRBV12-4,CASTPSSNQPRHF,TGTGCCAGCACGCCCTCAAGCAATCAGCCCCGGCATTTT
TRBJ2-7,few,NA,TRBV10-3,CAISESGGDPYEQYF,TGTGCCATCAGTGAATCTGGAGGGGACCCCTACGAGCAGTACTTC
TRBJ2-7,many,NA,TRBV29-1,CSVESPASYEQYF,TGCAGCGTTGAATCCCCGGCTAGCTACGAGCAGTACTTC
TRBJ1-1,NA,NA,TRBV18,CASSSGTASTEAFF,TGTGCCAGCTCAAGCGGGACTGCCTCCACTGAAGCTTTCTTT
TRBJ2-1,many,TRBD2,TRBV28,CASSFDGLAGTSYNEQFF,TGTGCCAGCAGTTTTGATGGACTAGCGGGAACATCCTACAATGAGCAGTTCTTC
TRBJ1-3,NA,TRBD1,TRBV7-8,CASSALRWFGRGISGNTIYF,TGTGCCAGCAGCGCCTTAAGGTGGTTTGGCAGGGGGATCTCTGGAAACACCATATATTTT
TRBJ1-1,many,NA,TRBV13,CASSSPPGNTEAFF,TGTGCCAGCAGCTCCCCTCCAGGGAACACTGAAGCTTTCTTT
TRBJ2-3,few,TRBD1,TRBV24-1,CATSEAPGQGQYF,TGTGCCACCAGTGAGGCCCCGGGACAGGGGCAGTATTTT